The source of this T cell receptor beta chain is a study of OX40 agonist ivuxolimab in advanced cancers. The V gene's germline CDR1 is SQVTM and CDR2 ANQGSEA. V shed 6 bases and J shed 1 base, with 9 bases lying between them. The CDR3 runs to 13 residues. This table comes from immunoSEQ multiplex PCR, and its TCRdb copy is limited to in-frame clones, with some not included. The table has about 73,000 clones, more than 80% seen once. The source material was CD4+ or CD8+ T cells sorted from blood, sampled in a trial of the OX40 agonist ivuxolimab. The chain has TRBV29-1 and TRBJ2-2; D is undetermined. The receptor's source is an adult with an advanced solid tumor such as melanoma, head and neck, liver or kidney cancer. CDR3: CSVKRENTGELFF. The CDR3 DNA reads as TGCAGCGTGAAGCGAGAGAACACCGGGGAGCTGTTTTTT.